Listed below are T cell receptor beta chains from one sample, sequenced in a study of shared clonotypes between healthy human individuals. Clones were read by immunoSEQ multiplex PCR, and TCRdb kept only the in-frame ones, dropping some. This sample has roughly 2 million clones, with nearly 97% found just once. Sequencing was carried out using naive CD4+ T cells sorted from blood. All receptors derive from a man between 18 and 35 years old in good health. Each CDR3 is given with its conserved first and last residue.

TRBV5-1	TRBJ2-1	CASSLASGASYNEQFF
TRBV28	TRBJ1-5	CASAAGNQPQHF
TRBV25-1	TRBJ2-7	CASSPLGGSYEQYF
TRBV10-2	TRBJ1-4	CASAPFAGGEKLFF
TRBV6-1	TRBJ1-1	CASSDWAGRITEAFF
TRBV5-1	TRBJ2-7	CASSSGQGPPLSYEQYF
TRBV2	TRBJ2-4	CASSADSLAKNIQYF
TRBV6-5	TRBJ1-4	CASSVQGAANEKLFF
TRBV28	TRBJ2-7	CASSLWTTERSYEQYF
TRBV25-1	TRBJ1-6	CASSDPGGGDPLHF